These 20 T cell receptor beta chains came from one sample sequenced in a study of CD8 T cells in ankylosing spondylitis. MiXCR was run by TCRdb on the 5' RACE reads, yielding one entry per CDR3 protein. Of about 360,000 distinct CDR3 sequences in the sample, approximately 22% were seen once. The material sequenced was blood, either unsorted or a sorted T cell fraction (not recorded which). The receptor set was obtained from a male donor with ankylosing spondylitis or in good health (not recorded which).

V gene TRBV5-1 combines with J gene TRBJ2-7; a possible D gene is TRBD2 (6 bases). The germline V gene has CDR1 SGHRS and CDR2 YFSETQ. The CDR3 totals 16 residues. Trimming removed 1 base from V and 3 bases from J, with 17 bases in between. The CDR3 reads CASSLKEGKEFYEQYF. Here the CDR3 DNA reads TGCGCCAGCAGCTTGAAGGAGGGGAAGGAATTCTACGAGCAGTACTTC.

This chain joins TRBV6-5 and TRBJ2-5; 12 nucleotides line up with TRBD2. The CDR3 length is 16 residues. The junction had 4 bases not matched to a gene; V was cut back by 4 bases and J by 1 base. Germline CDR1 and CDR2: MNHEY and SVGAGI. DNA of the CDR3: TGTGCCAGCAGTTCCGGACTAGCGGGAACCCAAGAGACCCAGTACTTC. As protein: CASSSGLAGTQETQYF.

This chain connects TRBV6-4 to TRBJ2-1; TRBD2 aligns across 7 bases. This CDR3 is built from 14 residues. V was pared by 3 bases and J by 8 bases, with 7 bases of the junction left unmatched. Per the germline V gene, CDR1 is MRHNA and CDR2 is SNTAGT. CDR3 sequence (DNA): TGTGCCAGCAGTGAAACCGGGGGGACGGATGAGCAGTTCTTC. Protein sequence: CASSETGGTDEQFF.

J is TRBJ2-1 and V is TRBV7-3; TRBD2 aligns across 14 bases. There are 17 residues in the CDR3. V shed 5 bases and J 6 bases; nucleotides not matched to a gene: 9. Per germline, CDR1 SGHTA and CDR2 FQGTGA. The CDR3: CASSPRTSGGTPNEQFF. As DNA, the CDR3 is TGTGCCAGCAGCCCTAGGACTAGCGGGGGGACACCCAATGAGCAGTTCTTC.

This chain joins TRBV11-2 and TRBJ2-7; 10 nucleotides match TRBD2. The CDR3 contains 18 residues. Trimming took 1 base from V and 5 from J; bases not matched to a gene: 14. CDR1 is SGHAT and CDR2 is FQNNGV in the germline V gene. CDR3 amino acids: CASSLVPSDLAGEDEQYF. CDR3 sequence (DNA): TGTGCCAGCAGCTTAGTCCCATCCGACCTAGCGGGGGAGGACGAGCAGTACTTC.

On this clonotype: The DNA is left out, because the CDR3 cannot be placed on it with certainty; the CDR3 is given as TCRdb lists it. The chain joins TRBV7-2 to TRBJ2-2. Both ends counted, the CDR3 spans 16 residues. CDR1 is SGHTA and CDR2 is FQGNSA in the germline V gene. The CDR3 sequence is CASSFFRQFTGELFFF.

V usage is TRBV12-3 or TRBV12-4 and J usage is TRBJ2-3, with no clear D. V was pared by 5 bases and J by 2 bases, with 11 bases between. This CDR3 comprises 14 residues. The CDR3 DNA reads TGTGCCAGCAGTGTTACAGAGTACACAGATACGCAGTATTTT. Its translation is CASSVTEYTDTQYF.

This clonotype showed up just a few times. The V call is TRBV20-1, the J call TRBJ2-3; D may be TRBD1 (6 bases). Germline assignment: CDR1 DFQATT and CDR2 SNEGSKA (reference sequence). The CDR3 has 17 residues. Trimming took 0 bases from V and 4 from J, leaving 20 bases between them. CDR3 sequence: CSARDLGTGLVADTQYF. CDR3 in DNA: TGCAGTGCTAGAGATCTAGGTACAGGGTTAGTGGCAGATACGCAGTATTTT.

This clonotype has only a few counts. This chain uses TRBV29-1 with TRBJ2-1; TRBD2 agrees at 8 bases. Trimming removed 6 bases from V and 5 bases from J; junction bases left unmatched: 9. The V gene's germline CDR1 is SQVTM and CDR2 ANQGSEA. The length of the CDR3 is 14 residues. The CDR3 spells CSVALAAEDNEQFF. CDR3 nucleotide sequence: TGCAGCGTCGCACTAGCGGCTGAAGACAATGAGCAGTTCTTC.

DNA of the CDR3: TGTGCCAGCGTGACCTACAGCTCCTATAATTCACCCCTCCACTTT. Translation gives CASVTYSSYNSPLHF. The gene calls are TRBV28 and TRBJ1-6; D not resolved. Germline V gene lookup returns CDR1 MDHEN and CDR2 SYDVKM. Between the trimmed V and J ends, which lost 8 bases and 0 bases, there was a span of 11 bases. The CDR3 runs 15 residues.

A few counts support this clonotype. The chain links TRBV9 to TRBJ2-7; tentative D call: TRBD1 (5 bases). Trimming pared 3 bases from V and 5 bases from J, leaving 18 bases between. The CDR3 contains 15 residues. Germline assignment: CDR1 SGDLS and CDR2 YYNGEE. The CDR3 protein is CASSADRLPHDEQYF. In nucleotides, the CDR3 is TGTGCCAGCAGCGCCGACAGACTTCCTCATGACGAGCAGTACTTC.

This chain uses TRBV6-1 with TRBJ2-5; D unresolved. V gave up 6 bases and J gave up 2 bases, with 13 bases separating them. This CDR3 is 14 amino acids long. The germline V gene encodes CDR1 MNHNS and CDR2 SASEGT. CDR3 amino acids: CASSHDWGQETQYF. In nucleotides, the CDR3 is TGTGCCAGCAGCCATGACTGGGGTCAAGAGACCCAGTACTTC.

The chain combines TRBV6-2 or TRBV6-3 with TRBJ1-1; the D gene is possibly TRBD1 (5 bases). Germline lookup yields CDR1 MNHEY and CDR2 SVGEGT. The CDR3 consists of 16 residues. Trimming left V 6 bases short and J 5 bases short, with 22 bases between. The CDR3 loop reads CASRHPNSAGLTEAFF. In nucleotides, the CDR3 is TGTGCCAGCAGGCACCCAAACAGTGCAGGGCTTACTGAAGCTTTCTTT.

This clonotype has more than one count but fewer than ten. The genes are TRBV3-1 and TRBJ2-2; D call uncertain. Trimming cost V 4 bases and J 2 bases, with 14 bases left between them. The CDR3 has 16 residues. The germline gives CDR1 LGHDT, CDR2 YNNKEL (reference sequence). CDR3 bases: TGTGCCAGCAGCCCCCTTGACGGTGTTAACACCGGGGAGCTGTTTTTT. Its protein product is CASSPLDGVNTGELFF.

The chain carries TRBV20-1 and TRBJ2-1, with 11 bases aligning to TRBD2. The germline V gene encodes CDR1 DFQATT and CDR2 SNEGSKA (reference sequence). This CDR3 has 15 residues. J lost 2 bases, V lost 6 bases, and 6 bases had no gene match. The CDR3 spells CSARFSGGAYNEQFF. The CDR3 nucleotides are TGCAGTGCCAGATTTAGCGGGGGGGCCTACAATGAGCAGTTCTTC.

This clonotype was found a few times. The genes are TRBV10-3 and TRBJ2-3; D unclear. This CDR3 has 13 amino acids. Germline CDR1 ENHRY, CDR2 SYGVKD. The germline V and J ends were trimmed by 3 bases and 4 bases, with 8 bases remaining between them. CDR3 sequence: CAISDRLADTQYF. In nucleotides, the CDR3 is TGTGCCATCAGTGATCGGCTGGCAGATACGCAGTATTTT.

This rearrangement joins TRBV20-1 to TRBJ2-7; unclear D gene. Looked up from germline, CDR1 is DFQATT and CDR2 is SNEGSKA (reference sequence). This CDR3 has 12 amino acids. The ends were cut back, 3 bases at V and 2 bases at J, with 8 bases in the middle. In nucleotides, the CDR3 is TGCAGTGCTAGGGACGTCGCCTACGAGCAGTACTTC. Protein product: CSARDVAYEQYF.

This clonotype was recorded a few times. This rearrangement joins TRBV4-1 to TRBJ1-2; weak D call: TRBD1 (5 bases). There are 13 residues in the CDR3. Germline V gives CDR1 MGHRA, CDR2 YSYEKL. The V end was cut by 5 bases, the J end by 5 bases, with 12 bases between. The CDR3 sequence is CASSSRVGYGYTF. The CDR3 bases are TGCGCCAGCAGCAGCAGGGTGGGGTATGGCTACACCTTC.

This clonotype appeared a few times. The chain has TRBV4-1 and TRBJ2-7; TRBD1 is a possible D gene (5 bases). V was clipped by 1 base and J by 0 bases, with 10 bases between them. Germline CDR1 and CDR2: MGHRA and YSYEKL. The CDR3 loop spans 15 amino acids. Written as DNA, the CDR3 is TGCGCCAGCAGCCAAGGGACATTGAGCTCCTACGAGCAGTACTTC. This gives the protein CASSQGTLSSYEQYF.

This clonotype appeared a few times. This chain links TRBV6-2 or TRBV6-3 with TRBJ2-7; 10 nucleotides align to TRBD2. This CDR3 has 15 amino acids. Germline V gene sequence: CDR1 MNHEY, CDR2 SVGEGT. Unmatched junction bases numbered 12, after V lost 11 bases and J lost 2 bases. CDR3 in amino acids: CASKQWLAGAYEQYF. The CDR3 DNA follows: TGTGCCTCCAAACAGTGGCTAGCGGGGGCCTACGAGCAGTACTTC.